This record looks at one T cell receptor beta chain sequence and its context. What it binds is unknown. Method: immunoSEQ multiplex PCR; TCRdb's copy keeps in-frame clones and lacks some. Of 20,000 to 30,000 clones listed, approximately 90% are singletons. This CDR3 spans 14 amino acids. V was cut by 1 base and J by 9 bases, with 16 bases left in between. CDR1 is SGHNT and CDR2 is YYREEE in the germline V gene (reference sequence). The sample belongs to a study of T cells in localized non-small cell lung cancer. Study conclusions and caveats: A median of roughly 57 clones ranked among the top 100 in tumor appeared in adjacent lung. Among blood samples, higher T cell density accompanied longer overall survival. Of the tissues analyzed, uninvolved adjacent lung showed maximal T cell clonality, greater than tumor. A single tumor region was sequenced, leaving heterogeneity possible.

The genes are TRBV5-4 and TRBJ2-5; D may be TRBD1 or TRBD2 (5 bases each). The starting material was peripheral blood, obtained before any cancer treatment. The TCR comes from a female donor of 60 years or more with stage II squamous cell lung carcinoma. The CDR3 nucleotides read TGTGCCAGCAGCTTGCGGGACGCCCGAGGGTCCCAGTACTTC. Translating it yields CASSLRDARGSQYF.